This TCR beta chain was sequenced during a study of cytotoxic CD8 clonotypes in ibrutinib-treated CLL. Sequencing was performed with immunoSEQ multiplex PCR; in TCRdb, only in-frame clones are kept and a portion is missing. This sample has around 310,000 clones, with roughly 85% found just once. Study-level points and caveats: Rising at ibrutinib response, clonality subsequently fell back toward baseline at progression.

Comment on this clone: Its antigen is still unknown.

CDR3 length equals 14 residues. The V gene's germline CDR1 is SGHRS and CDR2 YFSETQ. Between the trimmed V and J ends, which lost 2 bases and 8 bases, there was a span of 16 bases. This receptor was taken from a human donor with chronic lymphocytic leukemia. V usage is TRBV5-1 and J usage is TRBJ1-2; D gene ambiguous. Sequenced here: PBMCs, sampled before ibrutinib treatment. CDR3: CASSLPSGSMGYTF. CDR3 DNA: TGCGCCAGCAGCTTACCGTCGGGGTCGATGGGCTACACCTTC. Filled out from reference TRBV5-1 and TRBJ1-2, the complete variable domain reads KAGVTQTPRYLIKTRGQQVTLSCSPISGHRSVSWYQQTPGQGLQFLFEYFSETQRNKGNFPGRFSGRQFSNSRSEMNVSTLELGDSALYLCASSLPSGSMGYTFGSGTRLTVV.